The T cell receptor (beta chain) described here comes from a study of type 1 regulatory T cells. The overall study: T-allo10 is an in vitro-generated, Tr1-enriched CD4 T cell product specific for alloantigen.

Trimming stripped 1 base from V and 5 bases from J, with 8 bases between. Germline-derived CDR1 and CDR2 are LGHDT and YNNKEL (reference sequence). CDR3 size: 14 residues. The count of this clonotype is one. From the reads, TCRdb called clonotypes with MiXCR, one entry per CDR3 protein. Altogether over 90,000 distinct CDR3 sequences are present, about 28% being singletons, with the ten largest covering 2% to 2.5%. The receptor's source is a human donor in good health. The chain links TRBV3-1 to TRBJ2-2, with D perhaps matching TRBD1 (5 bases). The specimen was CD4+ T cells, either the whole sample or a sorted fraction (not recorded which). As DNA, the CDR3 is TGTGCCAGCAGCCAAGGCCCAGGGACCGGGGAGCTGTTTTTT. Protein sequence: CASSQGPGTGELFF.